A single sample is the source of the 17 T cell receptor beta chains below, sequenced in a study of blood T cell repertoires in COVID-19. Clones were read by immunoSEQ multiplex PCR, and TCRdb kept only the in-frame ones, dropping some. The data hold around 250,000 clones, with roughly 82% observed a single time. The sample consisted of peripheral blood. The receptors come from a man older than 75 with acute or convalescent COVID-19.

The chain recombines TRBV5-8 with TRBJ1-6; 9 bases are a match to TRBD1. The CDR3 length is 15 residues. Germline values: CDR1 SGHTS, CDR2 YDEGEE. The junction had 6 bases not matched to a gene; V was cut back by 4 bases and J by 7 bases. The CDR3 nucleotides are TGTGCCAGCAGCCTAACAGGACAGGGGAATTCACCCCTCCACTTT. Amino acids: CASSLTGQGNSPLHF.

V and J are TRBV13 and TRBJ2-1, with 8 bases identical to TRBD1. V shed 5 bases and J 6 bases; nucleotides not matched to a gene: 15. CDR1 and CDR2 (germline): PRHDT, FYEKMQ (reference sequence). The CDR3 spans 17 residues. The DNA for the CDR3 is TGTGCCAGCAGCCTAACCGGGCGGACAGGGCCATCCAATGAGCAGTTCTTC. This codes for CASSLTGRTGPSNEQFF.

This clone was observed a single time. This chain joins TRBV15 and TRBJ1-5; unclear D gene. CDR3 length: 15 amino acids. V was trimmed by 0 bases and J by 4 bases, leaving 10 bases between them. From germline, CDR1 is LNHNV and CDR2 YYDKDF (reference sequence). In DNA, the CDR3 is TGTGCCACCAGCAGAGAACCGCGGCTAAATCAGCCCCAGCATTTT. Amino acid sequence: CATSREPRLNQPQHF.

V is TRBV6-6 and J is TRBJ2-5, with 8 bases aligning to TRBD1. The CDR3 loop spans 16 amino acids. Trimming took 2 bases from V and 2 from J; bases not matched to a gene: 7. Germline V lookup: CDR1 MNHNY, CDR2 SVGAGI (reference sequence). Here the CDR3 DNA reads TGTGCCAGCAGTTACCCGTTCGGGACAGGACAAGAGACCCAGTACTTC. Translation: CASSYPFGTGQETQYF.

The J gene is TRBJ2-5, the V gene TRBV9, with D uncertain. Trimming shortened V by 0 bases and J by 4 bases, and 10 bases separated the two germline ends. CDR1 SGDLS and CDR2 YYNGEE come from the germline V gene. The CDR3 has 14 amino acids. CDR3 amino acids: CASSVDQTGETQYF. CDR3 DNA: TGTGCCAGCAGCGTAGACCAGACTGGAGAGACCCAGTACTTC.

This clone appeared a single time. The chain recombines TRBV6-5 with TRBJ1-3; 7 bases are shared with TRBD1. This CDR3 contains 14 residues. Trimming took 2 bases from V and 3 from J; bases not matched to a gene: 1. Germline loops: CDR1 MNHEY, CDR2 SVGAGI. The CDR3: CASSYGTVGNTIYF. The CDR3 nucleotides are TGTGCCAGCAGTTACGGGACAGTTGGAAACACCATATATTTT.

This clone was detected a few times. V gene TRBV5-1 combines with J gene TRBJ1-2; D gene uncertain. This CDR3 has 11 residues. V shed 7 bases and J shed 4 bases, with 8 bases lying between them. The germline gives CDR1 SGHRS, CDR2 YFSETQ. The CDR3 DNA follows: TGCGCCAGCTCCGTCGGCTATGGCTACACCTTC. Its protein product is CASSVGYGYTF.

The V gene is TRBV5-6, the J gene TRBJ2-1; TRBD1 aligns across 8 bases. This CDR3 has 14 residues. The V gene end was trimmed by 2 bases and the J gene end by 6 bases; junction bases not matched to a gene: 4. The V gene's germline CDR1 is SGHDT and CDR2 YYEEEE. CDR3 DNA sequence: TGTGCCAGCAGCTTTGGACAGGGAGGCAATGAGCAGTTCTTC. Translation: CASSFGQGGNEQFF. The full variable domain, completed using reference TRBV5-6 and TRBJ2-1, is DAGVTQSPTHLIKTRGQQVTLRCSPKSGHDTVSWYQQALGQGPQFIFQYYEEEERQRGNFPDRFSGHQFPNYSSELNVNALLLGDSALYLCASSFGQGGNEQFFGPGTRLTVL.

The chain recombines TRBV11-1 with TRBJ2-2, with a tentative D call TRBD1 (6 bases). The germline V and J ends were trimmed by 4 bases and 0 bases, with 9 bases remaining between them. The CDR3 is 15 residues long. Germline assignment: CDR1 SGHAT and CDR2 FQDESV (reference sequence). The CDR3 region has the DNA TGTGCCAGCAGCTCGGGGACACCGAACACCGGGGAGCTGTTTTTT. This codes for CASSSGTPNTGELFF.

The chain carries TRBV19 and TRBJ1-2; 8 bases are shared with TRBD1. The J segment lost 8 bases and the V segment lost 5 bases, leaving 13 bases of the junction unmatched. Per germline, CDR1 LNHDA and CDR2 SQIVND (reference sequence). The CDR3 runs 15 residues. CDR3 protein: CASSSHRGAPLGYTF. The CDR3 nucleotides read TGTGCCAGTAGTTCCCACAGGGGGGCTCCCCTAGGCTACACCTTC.

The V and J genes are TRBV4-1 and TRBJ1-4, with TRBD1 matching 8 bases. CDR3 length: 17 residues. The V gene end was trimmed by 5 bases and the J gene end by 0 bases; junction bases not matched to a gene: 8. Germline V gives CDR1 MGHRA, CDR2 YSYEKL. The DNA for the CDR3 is TGCGCCAGCAGCTTCCGGACAGGGCCCGCAACTAATGAAAAACTGTTTTTT. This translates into CASSFRTGPATNEKLFF.

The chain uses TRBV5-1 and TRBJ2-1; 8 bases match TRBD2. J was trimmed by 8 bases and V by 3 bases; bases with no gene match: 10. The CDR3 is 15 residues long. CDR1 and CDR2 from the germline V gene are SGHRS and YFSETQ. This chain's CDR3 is CASSSTSGYGDEQFF. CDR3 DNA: TGCGCCAGCAGCTCCACTAGCGGCTATGGCGATGAGCAGTTCTTC.

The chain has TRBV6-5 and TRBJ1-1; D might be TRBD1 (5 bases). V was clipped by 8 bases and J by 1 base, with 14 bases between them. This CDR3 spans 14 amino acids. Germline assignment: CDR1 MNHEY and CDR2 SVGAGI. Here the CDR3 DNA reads TGTGCCAGCTCCACGCGGGGGACGAACACTGAAGCTTTCTTT. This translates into CASSTRGTNTEAFF.

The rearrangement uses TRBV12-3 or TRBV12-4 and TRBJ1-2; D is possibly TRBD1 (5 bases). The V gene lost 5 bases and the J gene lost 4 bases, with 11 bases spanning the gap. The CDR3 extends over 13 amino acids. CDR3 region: CASSAGFSYGYTF. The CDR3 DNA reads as TGTGCCAGCAGTGCAGGGTTTAGCTATGGCTACACCTTC.

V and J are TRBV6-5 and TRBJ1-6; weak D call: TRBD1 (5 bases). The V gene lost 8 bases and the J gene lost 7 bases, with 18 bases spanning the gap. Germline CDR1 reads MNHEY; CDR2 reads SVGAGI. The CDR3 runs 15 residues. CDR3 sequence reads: CASGGRWQSNSPLHF. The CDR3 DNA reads TGTGCCAGCGGGGGGAGGTGGCAGTCAAATTCACCCCTCCACTTT.

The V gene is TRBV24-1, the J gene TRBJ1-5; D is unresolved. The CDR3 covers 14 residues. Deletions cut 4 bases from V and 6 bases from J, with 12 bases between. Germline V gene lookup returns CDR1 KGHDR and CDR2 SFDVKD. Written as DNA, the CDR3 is TGTGCCACCAGTGACCCGAAGGGAGGTCAGCCCCAGCATTTT. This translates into CATSDPKGGQPQHF.

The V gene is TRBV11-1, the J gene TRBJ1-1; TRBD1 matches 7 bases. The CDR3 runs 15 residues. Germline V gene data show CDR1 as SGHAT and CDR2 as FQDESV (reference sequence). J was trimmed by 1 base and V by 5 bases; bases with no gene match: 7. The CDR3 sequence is CASSQGDLANTEAFF. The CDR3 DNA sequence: TGTGCCAGCAGCCAGGGGGACCTCGCGAACACTGAAGCTTTCTTT.